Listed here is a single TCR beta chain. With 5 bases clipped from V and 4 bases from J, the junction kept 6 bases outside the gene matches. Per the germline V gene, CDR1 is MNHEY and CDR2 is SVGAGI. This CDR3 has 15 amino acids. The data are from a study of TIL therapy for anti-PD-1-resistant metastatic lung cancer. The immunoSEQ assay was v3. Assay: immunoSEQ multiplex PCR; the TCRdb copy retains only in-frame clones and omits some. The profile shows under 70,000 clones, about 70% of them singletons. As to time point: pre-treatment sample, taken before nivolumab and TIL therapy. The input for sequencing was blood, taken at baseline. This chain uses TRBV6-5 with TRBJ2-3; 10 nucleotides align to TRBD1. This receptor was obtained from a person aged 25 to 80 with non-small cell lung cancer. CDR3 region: CASSPGQGSPDTQYF. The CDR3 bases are TGTGCCAGCAGTCCGGGACAGGGGTCCCCAGATACGCAGTATTTT.